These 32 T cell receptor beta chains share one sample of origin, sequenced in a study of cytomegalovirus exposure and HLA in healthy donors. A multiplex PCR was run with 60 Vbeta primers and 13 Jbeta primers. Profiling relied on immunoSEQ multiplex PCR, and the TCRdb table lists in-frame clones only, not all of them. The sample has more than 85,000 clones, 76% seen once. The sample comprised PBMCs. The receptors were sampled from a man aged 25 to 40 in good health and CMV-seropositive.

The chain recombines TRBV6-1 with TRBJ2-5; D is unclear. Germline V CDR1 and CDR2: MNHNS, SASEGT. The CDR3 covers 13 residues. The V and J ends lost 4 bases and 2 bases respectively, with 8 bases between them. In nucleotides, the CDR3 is TGTGCCAGCAGTGGACGACTTCAAGAGACCCAGTACTTC. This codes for CASSGRLQETQYF.

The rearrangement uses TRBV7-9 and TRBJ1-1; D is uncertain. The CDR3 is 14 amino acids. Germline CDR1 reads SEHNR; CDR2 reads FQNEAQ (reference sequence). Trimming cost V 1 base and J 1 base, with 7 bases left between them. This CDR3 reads CASSLGGANTEAFF. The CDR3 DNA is TGTGCCAGCAGCTTAGGGGGAGCGAACACTGAAGCTTTCTTT.

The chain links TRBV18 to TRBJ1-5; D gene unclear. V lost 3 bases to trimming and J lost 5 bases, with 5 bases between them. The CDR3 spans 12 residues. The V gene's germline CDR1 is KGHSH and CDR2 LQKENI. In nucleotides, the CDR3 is TGTGCCAGCTCACCCACGGATCAGCCCCAGCATTTT. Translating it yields CASSPTDQPQHF.

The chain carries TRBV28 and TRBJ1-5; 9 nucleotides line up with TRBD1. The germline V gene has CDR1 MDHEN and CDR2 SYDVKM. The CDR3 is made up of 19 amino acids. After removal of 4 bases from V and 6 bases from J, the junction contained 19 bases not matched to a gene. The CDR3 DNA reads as TGTGCCAGCAGTTCAACCGGGACAGGGCCGGTGTGGGCAGGTCAGCCCCAGCATTTT. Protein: CASSSTGTGPVWAGQPQHF.

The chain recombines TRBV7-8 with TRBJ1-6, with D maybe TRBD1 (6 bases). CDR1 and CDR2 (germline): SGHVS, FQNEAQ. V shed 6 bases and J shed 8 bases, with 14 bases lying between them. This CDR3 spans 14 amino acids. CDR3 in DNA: TGTGCCAGCAGGTTCAGGGGTGAGGATTCACCCCTCCACTTT. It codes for CASRFRGEDSPLHF.

CDR3 sequence (DNA): TGTGCCATCAGTGAGGGGCCAACCTGGGGCAATCAGCCCCAGCATTTT. Residues: CAISEGPTWGNQPQHF. The J gene is TRBJ1-5, the V gene TRBV10-3; D gene ambiguous. CDR1 is ENHRY and CDR2 is SYGVKD in the germline V gene. V lost 2 bases and J 2 bases, leaving 13 bases between the germline ends. The CDR3 is 16 residues long.

For the CDR3, the DNA is TGTGCCAGCAGCTCGGCGGGGGCCGGGCATACTGAAGCTTTCTTT. Protein product: CASSSAGAGHTEAFF. This sequence joins TRBV6-5 and TRBJ1-1; TRBD1 might be the D (6 bases). CDR1 is MNHEY, CDR2 SVGAGI, per germline. The CDR3 covers 15 residues. The V and J ends lost 6 bases and 5 bases respectively, with 19 bases between them.

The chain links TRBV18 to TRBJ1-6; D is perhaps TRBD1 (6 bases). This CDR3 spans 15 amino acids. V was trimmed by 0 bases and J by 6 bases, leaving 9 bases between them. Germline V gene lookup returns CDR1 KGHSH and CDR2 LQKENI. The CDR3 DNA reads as TGTGCCAGCTCACCACCGGGGACACGTAATTCACCCCTCCACTTT. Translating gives CASSPPGTRNSPLHF. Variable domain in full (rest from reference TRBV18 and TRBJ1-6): NAGVMQNPRHLVRRRGQEARLRCSPMKGHSHVYWYRQLPEEGLKFMVYLQKENIIDESGMPKERFSAEFPKEGPSILRIQQVVRGDSAAYFCASSPPGTRNSPLHFGNGTRLTVT.

CDR3 DNA sequence: TGTGCCAGCAGTCAGCCGGAAGGGGGCAATCAGCCCCAGCATTTT. It encodes CASSQPEGGNQPQHF. The V gene is TRBV28, the J gene TRBJ1-5; a possible D gene is TRBD1 (5 bases). CDR3 length: 15 residues. Germline V gene sequence: CDR1 MDHEN, CDR2 SYDVKM. Between the trimmed V and J ends, which lost 5 bases and 2 bases, there was a span of 13 bases.

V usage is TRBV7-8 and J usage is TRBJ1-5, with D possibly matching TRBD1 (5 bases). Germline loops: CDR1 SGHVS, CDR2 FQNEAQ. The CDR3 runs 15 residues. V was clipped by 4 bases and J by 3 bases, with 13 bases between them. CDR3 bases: TGTGCCAGCAGCTCCGCGAGACAGTCCAATCAGCCCCAGCATTTT. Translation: CASSSARQSNQPQHF.

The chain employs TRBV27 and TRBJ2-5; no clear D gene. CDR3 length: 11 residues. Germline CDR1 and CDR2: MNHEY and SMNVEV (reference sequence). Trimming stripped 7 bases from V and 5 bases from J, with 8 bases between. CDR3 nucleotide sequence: TGTGCCAGCAACTCCGGGGAGACCCAGTACTTC. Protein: CASNSGETQYF.

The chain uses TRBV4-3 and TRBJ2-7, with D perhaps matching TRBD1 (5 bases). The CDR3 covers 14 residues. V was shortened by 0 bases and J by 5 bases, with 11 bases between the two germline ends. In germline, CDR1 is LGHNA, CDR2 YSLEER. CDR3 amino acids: CASSQDQGGNEQYF. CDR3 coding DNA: TGCGCCAGCAGCCAAGATCAGGGTGGAAACGAGCAGTACTTC.

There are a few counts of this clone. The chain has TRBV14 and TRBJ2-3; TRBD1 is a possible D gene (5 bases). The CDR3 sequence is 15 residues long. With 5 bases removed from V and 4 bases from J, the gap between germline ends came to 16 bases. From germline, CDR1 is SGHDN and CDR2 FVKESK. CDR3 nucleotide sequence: TGTGCCAGCAGCGGTACAGGTAACAGCGCAGATACGCAGTATTTT. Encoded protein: CASSGTGNSADTQYF. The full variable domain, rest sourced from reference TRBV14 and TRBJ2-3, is EAGVTQFPSHSVIEKGQTVTLRCDPISGHDNLYWYRRVMGKEIKFLLHFVKESKQDESGMPNNRFLAERTGGTYSTLKVQPAELEDSGVYFCASSGTGNSADTQYFGPGTRLTVL.

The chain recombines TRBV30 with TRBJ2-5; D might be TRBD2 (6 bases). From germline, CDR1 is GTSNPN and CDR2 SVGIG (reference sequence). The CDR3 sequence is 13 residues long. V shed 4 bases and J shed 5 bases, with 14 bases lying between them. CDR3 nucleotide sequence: TGTGCCTGGACCTTAGGCGGGGCGGAGACCCAGTACTTC. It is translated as CAWTLGGAETQYF.

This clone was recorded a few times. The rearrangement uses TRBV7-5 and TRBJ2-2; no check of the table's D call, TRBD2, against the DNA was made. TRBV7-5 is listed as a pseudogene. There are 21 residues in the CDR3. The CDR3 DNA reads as TGTGCCAGAAGCTTCGGTTTCGCGACTAGCGGGGGGCCCGCGAACACCGGGGAGCTGTTTTTT. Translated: CARSFGFATSGGPANTGELFF.

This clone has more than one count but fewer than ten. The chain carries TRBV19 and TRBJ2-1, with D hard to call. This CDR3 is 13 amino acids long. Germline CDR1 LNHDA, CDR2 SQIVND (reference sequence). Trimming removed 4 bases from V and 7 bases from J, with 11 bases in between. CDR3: CASSKHSVNEQFF. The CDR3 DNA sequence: TGTGCCAGTAGTAAACATTCAGTGAATGAGCAGTTCTTC.

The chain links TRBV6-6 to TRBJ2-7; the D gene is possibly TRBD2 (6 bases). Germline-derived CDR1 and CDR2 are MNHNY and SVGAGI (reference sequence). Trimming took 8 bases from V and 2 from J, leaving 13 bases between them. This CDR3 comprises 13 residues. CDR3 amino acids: CASSELATYEQYF. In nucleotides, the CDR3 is TGTGCCAGCTCCGAGCTAGCGACCTACGAGCAGTACTTC.

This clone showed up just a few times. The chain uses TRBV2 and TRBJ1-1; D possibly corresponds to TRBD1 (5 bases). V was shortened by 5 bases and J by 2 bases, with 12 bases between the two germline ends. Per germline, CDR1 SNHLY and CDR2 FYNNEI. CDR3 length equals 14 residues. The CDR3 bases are TGTGCCAGCAGTATCTTAGGGGCAAACACTGAAGCTTTCTTT. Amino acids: CASSILGANTEAFF.

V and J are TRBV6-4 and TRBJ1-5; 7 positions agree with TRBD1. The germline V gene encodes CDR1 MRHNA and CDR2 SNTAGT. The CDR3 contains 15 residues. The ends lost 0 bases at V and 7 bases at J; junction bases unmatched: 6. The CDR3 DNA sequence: TGTGCCAGCAGTGACTCGGCAGGGGGTGGACAGCCCCAGCATTTT. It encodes CASSDSAGGGQPQHF.

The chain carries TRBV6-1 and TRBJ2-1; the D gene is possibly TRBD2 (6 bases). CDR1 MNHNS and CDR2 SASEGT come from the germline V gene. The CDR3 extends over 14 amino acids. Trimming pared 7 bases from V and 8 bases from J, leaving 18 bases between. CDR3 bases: TGTGCCAGCATAGGAGGGTGGTGGAGCGATGAGCAGTTCTTC. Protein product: CASIGGWWSDEQFF.

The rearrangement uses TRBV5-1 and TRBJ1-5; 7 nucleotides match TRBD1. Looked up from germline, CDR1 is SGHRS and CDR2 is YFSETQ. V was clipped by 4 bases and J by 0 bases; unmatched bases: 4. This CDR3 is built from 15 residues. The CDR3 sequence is CASSQQGDSNQPQHF. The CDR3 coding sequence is TGCGCCAGCAGCCAGCAGGGGGATAGCAATCAGCCCCAGCATTTT.

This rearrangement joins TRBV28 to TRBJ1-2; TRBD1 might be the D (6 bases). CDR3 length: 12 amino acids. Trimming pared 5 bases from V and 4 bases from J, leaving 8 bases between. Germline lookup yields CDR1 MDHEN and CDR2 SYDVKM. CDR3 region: CASSQGRYGYTF. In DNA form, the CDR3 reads TGTGCCAGCAGTCAGGGGCGCTATGGCTACACCTTC.

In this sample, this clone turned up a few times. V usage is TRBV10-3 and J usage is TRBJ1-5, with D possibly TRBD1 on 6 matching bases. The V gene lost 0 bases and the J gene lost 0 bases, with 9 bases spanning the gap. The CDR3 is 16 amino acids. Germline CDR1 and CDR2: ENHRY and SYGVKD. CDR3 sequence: CAISESGGYSNQPQHF. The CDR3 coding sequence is TGTGCCATCAGTGAGTCAGGGGGATATAGCAATCAGCCCCAGCATTTT.

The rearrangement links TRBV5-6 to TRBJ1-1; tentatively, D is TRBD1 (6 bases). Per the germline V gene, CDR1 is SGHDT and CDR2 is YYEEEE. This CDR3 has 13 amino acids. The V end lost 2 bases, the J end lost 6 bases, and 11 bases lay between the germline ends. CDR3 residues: CASSFQGLAEAFF. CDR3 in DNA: TGTGCCAGCAGCTTCCAGGGGTTGGCTGAAGCTTTCTTT.

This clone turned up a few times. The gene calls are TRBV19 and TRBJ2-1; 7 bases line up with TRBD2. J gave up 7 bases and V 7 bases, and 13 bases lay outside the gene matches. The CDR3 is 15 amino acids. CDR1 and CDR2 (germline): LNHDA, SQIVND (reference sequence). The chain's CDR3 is CASTPGSGPRNEQFF. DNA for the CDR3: TGTGCCAGTACCCCGGGTAGCGGGCCGCGGAATGAGCAGTTCTTC.

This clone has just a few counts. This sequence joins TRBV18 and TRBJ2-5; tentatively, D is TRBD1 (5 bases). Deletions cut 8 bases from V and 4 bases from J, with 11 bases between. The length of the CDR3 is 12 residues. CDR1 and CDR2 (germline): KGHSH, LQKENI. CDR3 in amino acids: CASQIDRETQYF. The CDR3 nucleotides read TGTGCCAGCCAAATAGACAGAGAGACCCAGTACTTC. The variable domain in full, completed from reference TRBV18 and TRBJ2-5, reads NAGVMQNPRHLVRRRGQEARLRCSPMKGHSHVYWYRQLPEEGLKFMVYLQKENIIDESGMPKERFSAEFPKEGPSILRIQQVVRGDSAAYFCASQIDRETQYFGPGTRLLVL.

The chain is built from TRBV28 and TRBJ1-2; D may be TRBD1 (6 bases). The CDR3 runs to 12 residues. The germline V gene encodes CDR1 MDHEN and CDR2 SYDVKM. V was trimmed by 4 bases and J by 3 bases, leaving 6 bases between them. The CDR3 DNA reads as TGTGCCAGCAGTTACAGGGACTATGGCTACACCTTC. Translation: CASSYRDYGYTF.

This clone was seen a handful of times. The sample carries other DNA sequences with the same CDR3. This CDR3 is CASSQGLAGSYEQYF. The CDR3 bases are TGTGCCAGCAGCCAGGGACTAGCGGGGTCCTACGAGCAGTACTTC. V gene TRBV9 combines with J gene TRBJ2-7; 13 positions match TRBD2. The CDR3 totals 15 residues. Germline V gene data show CDR1 as SGDLS and CDR2 as YYNGEE. V shed 4 bases and J 1 base; nucleotides not matched to a gene: 2. Variable domain in full (rest from reference TRBV9 and TRBJ2-7): DSGVTQTPKHLITATGQRVTLRCSPRSGDLSVYWYQQSLDQGLQFLIQYYNGEERAKGNILERFSAQQFPDLHSELNLSSLELGDSALYFCASSQGLAGSYEQYFGPGTRLTVT.

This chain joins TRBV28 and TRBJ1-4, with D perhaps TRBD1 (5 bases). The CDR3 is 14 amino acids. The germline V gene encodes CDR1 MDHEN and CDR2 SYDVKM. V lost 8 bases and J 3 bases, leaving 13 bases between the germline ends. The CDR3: CASGAVSPNEKLFF. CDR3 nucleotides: TGTGCCAGCGGGGCGGTGAGCCCTAATGAAAAACTGTTTTTT.

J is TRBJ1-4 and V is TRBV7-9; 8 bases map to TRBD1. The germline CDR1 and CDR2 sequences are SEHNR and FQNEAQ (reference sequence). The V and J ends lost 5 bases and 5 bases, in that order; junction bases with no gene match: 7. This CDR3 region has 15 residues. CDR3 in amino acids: CASSRWDRKNEKLFF. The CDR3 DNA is TGTGCCAGCAGCAGATGGGACAGGAAAAATGAAAAACTGTTTTTT.

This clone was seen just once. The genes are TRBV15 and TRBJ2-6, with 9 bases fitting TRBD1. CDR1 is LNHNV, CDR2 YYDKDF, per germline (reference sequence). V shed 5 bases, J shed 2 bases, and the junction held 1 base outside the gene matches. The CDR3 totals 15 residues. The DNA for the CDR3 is TGTGCCACCAGCGGACAGGGGCCTGGGGCCAACGTCCTGACTTTC. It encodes CATSGQGPGANVLTF.

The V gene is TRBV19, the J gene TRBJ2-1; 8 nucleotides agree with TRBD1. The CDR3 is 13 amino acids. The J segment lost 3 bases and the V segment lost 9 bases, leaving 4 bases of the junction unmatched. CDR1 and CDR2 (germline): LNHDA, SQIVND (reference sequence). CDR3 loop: CASLDRGYNEQFF. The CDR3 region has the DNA TGTGCCAGCCTCGACAGGGGCTACAATGAGCAGTTCTTC.